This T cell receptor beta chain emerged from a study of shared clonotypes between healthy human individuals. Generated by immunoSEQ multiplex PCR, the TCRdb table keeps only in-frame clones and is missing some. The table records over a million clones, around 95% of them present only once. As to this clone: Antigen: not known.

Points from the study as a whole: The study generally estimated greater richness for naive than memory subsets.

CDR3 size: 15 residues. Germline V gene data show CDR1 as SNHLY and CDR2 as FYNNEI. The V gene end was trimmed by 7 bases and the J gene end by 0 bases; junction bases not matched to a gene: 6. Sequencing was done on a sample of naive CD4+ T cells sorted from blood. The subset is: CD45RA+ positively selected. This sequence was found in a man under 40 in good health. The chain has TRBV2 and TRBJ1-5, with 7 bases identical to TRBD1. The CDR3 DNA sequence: TGTGCCAGCACGGGGGACAGTTATAGCAATCAGCCCCAGCATTTT. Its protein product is CASTGDSYSNQPQHF.